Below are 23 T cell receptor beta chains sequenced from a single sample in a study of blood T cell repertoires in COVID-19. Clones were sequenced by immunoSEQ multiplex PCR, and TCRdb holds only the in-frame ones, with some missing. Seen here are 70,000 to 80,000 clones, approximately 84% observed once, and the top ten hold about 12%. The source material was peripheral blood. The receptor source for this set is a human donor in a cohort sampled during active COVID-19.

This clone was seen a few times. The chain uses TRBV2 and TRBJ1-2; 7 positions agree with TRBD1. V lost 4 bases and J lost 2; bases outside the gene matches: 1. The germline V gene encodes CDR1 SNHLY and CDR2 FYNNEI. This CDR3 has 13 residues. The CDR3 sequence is CASSADRNYGYTF. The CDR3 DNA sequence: TGTGCCAGCAGTGCGGACAGGAACTATGGCTACACCTTC. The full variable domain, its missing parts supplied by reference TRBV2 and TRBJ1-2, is EPEVTQTPSHQVTQMGQEVILRCVPISNHLYFYWYRQILGQKVEFLVSFYNNEISEKSEIFDDQFSVERPDGSNFTLKIRSTKLEDSAMYFCASSADRNYGYTFGSGTRLTVV.

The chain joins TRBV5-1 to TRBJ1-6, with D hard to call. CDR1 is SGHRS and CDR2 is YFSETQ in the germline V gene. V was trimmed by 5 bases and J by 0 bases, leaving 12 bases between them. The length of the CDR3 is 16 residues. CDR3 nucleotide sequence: TGCGCCAGCAGGATTACGGGTCTCTCCTATAATTCACCCCTCCACTTT. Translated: CASRITGLSYNSPLHF. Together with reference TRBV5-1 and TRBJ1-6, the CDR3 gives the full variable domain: KAGVTQTPRYLIKTRGQQVTLSCSPISGHRSVSWYQQTPGQGLQFLFEYFSETQRNKGNFPGRFSGRQFSNSRSEMNVSTLELGDSALYLCASRITGLSYNSPLHFGNGTRLTVT.

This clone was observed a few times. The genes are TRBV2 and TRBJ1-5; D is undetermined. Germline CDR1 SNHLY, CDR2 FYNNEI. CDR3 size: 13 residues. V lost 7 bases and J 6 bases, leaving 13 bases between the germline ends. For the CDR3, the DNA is TGTGCCAGCACCGAAGGAGTGGGTCAGCCCCAGCATTTT. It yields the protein CASTEGVGQPQHF.

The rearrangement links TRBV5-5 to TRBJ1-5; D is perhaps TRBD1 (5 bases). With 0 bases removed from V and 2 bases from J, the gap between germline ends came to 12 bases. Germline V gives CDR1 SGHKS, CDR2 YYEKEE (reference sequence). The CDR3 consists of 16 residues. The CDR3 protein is CASSLVWGKGNQPQHF. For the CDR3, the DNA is TGTGCCAGCAGCTTGGTATGGGGCAAAGGCAATCAGCCCCAGCATTTT.

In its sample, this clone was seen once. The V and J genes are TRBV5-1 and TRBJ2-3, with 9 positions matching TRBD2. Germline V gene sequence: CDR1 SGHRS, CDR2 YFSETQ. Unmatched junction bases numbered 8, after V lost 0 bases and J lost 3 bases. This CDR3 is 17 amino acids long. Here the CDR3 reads CASSLGAAGGKTDTQYF. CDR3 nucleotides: TGCGCCAGCAGCTTGGGCGCGGCGGGGGGGAAGACAGATACGCAGTATTTT.

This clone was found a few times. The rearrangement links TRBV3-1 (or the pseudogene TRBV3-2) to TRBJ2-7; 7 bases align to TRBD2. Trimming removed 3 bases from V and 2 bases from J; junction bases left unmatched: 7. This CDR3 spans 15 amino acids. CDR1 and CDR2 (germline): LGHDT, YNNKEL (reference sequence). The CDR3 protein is CASSHKAGRAYEQYF. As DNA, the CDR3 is TGTGCCAGCAGCCACAAGGCAGGGAGGGCCTACGAGCAGTACTTC.

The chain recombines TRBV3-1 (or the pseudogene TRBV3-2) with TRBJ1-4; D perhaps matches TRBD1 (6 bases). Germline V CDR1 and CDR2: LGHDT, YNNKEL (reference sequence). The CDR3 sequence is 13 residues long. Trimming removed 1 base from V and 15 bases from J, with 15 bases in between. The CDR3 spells CASSQARQGPLFF. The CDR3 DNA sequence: TGTGCCAGCAGCCAAGCCCGCCAGGGGCCGTTGTTTTTT.

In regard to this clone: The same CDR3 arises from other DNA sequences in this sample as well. Here the CDR3 reads CASSPGTGGNQPQHF. CDR3 sequence (DNA): TGCGCCAGCAGCCCCGGGACAGGTGGCAATCAGCCCCAGCATTTT. The chain recombines TRBV5-1 with TRBJ1-5, with TRBD1 matching over 8 bases. This CDR3 region has 15 residues. V was pared by 4 bases and J by 2 bases, with 5 bases of the junction left unmatched. In germline, CDR1 is SGHRS, CDR2 YFSETQ.

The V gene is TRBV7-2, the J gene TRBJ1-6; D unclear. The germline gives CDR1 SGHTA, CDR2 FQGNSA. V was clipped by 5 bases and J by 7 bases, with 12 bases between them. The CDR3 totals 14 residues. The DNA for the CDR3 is TGTGCCAGCAGCCCGACAAGCCCCAATTCACCCCTCCACTTT. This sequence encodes CASSPTSPNSPLHF.

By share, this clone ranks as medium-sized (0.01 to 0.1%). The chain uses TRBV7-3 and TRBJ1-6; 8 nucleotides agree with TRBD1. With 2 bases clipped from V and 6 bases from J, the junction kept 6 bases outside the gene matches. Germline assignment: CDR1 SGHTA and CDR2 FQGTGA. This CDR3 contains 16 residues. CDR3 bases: TGTGCCAGCAGCTTAGGTCCGGACAGGGCTAATTCACCCCTCCACTTT. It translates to CASSLGPDRANSPLHF. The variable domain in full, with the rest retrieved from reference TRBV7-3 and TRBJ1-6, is GAGVSQTPSNKVTEKGKYVELRCDPISGHTALYWYRQSLGQGPEFLIYFQGTGAADDSGLPNDRFFAVRPEGSVSTLKIQRTERGDSAVYLCASSLGPDRANSPLHFGNGTRLTVT.

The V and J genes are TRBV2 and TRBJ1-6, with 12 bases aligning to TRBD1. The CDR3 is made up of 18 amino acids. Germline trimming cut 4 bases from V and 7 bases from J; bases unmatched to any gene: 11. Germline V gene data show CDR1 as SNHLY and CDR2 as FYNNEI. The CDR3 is CASSGSGTGGASNSPLHF. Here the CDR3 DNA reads TGTGCCAGCAGTGGGTCGGGGACAGGGGGCGCATCGAATTCACCCCTCCACTTT.

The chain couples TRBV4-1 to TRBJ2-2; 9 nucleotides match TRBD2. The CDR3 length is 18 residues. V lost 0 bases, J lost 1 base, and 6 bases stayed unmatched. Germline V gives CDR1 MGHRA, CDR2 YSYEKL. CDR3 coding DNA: TGCGCCAGCAGCCAAGAATCTAGCGGGGCAGGGAACACCGGGGAGCTGTTTTTT. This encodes CASSQESSGAGNTGELFF.

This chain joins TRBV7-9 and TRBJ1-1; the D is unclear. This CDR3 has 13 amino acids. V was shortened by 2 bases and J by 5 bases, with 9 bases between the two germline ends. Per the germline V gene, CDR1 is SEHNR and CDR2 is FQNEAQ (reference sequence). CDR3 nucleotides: TGTGCCAGCAGCTTAAGACGGGATACTGAAGCTTTCTTT. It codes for CASSLRRDTEAFF.

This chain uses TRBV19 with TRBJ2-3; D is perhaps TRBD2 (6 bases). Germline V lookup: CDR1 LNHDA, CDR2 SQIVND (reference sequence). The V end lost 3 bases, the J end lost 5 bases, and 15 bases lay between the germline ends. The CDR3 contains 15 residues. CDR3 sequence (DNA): TGTGCCAGTAGTATCCAGGCAGTGGAGGGAGATACGCAGTATTTT. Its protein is CASSIQAVEGDTQYF.

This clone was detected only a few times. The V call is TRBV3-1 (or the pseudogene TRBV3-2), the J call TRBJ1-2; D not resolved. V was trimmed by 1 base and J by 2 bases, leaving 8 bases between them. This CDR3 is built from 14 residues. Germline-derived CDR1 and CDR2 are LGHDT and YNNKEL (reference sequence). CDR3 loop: CASSQGLINYGYTF. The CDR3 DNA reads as TGTGCCAGCAGCCAAGGGCTGATCAACTATGGCTACACCTTC.

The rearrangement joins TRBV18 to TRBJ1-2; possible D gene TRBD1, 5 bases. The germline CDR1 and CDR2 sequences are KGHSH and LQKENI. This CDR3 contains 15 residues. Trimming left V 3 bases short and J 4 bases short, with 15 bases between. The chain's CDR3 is CASSPQGITSYGYTF. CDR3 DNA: TGTGCCAGCTCACCCCAGGGCATAACTTCCTATGGCTACACCTTC.

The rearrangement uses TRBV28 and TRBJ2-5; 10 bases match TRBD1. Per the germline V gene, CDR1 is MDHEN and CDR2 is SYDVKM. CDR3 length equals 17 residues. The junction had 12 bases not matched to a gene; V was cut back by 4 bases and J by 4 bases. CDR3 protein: CASSSTLTGGWGETQYF. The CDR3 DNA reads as TGTGCCAGCAGTTCAACTTTGACAGGGGGCTGGGGAGAGACCCAGTACTTC.

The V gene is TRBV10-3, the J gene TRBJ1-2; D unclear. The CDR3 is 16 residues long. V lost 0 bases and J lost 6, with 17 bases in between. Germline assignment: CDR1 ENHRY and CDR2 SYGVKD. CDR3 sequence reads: CAISESTFGVKDGYTF. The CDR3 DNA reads TGTGCCATCAGTGAGTCGACTTTCGGGGTGAAGGATGGCTACACCTTC.

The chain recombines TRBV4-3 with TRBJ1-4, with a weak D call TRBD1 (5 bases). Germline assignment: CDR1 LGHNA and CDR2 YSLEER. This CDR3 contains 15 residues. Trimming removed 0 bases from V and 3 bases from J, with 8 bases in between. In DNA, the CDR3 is TGCGCCAGCAGCCAAGACAGGGCTCCTAATGAAAAACTGTTTTTT. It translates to CASSQDRAPNEKLFF.

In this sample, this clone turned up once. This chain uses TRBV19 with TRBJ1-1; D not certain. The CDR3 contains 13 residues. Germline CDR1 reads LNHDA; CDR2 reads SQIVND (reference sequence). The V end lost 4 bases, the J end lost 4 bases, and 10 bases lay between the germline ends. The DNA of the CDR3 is TGTGCCAGTAGTACCCAACCCGGCACTGAAGCTTTCTTT. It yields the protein CASSTQPGTEAFF.

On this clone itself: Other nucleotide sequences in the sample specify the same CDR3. The CDR3: CASSPPGQESYGYTF. The CDR3 coding sequence is TGTGCCAGCAGCCCACCGGGACAGGAATCTTATGGCTACACCTTC. The rearrangement uses TRBV7-9 and TRBJ1-2; 8 positions agree with TRBD1. Losses at the gene ends were 5 bases for V and 5 bases for J; bases not matched to a gene: 10. The CDR3 has 15 amino acids. Per the germline V gene, CDR1 is SEHNR and CDR2 is FQNEAQ (reference sequence).

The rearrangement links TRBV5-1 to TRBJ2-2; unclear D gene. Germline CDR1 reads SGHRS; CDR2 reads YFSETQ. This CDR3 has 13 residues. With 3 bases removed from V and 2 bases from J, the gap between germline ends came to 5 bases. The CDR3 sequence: CASSSFNTGELFF. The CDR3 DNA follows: TGCGCCAGCAGCTCCTTTAACACCGGGGAGCTGTTTTTT.

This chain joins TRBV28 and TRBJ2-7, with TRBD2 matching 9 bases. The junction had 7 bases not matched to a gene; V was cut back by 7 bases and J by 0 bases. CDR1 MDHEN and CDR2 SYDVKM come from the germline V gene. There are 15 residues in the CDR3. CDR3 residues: CASIPASGDSYEQYF. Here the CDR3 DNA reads TGTGCCAGCATTCCGGCTAGCGGGGACTCCTACGAGCAGTACTTC. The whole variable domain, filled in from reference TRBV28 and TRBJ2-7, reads DVKVTQSSRYLVKRTGEKVFLECVQDMDHENMFWYRQDPGLGLRLIYFSYDVKMKEKGDIPEGYSVSREKKERFSLILESASTNQTSMYLCASIPASGDSYEQYFGPGTRLTVT.